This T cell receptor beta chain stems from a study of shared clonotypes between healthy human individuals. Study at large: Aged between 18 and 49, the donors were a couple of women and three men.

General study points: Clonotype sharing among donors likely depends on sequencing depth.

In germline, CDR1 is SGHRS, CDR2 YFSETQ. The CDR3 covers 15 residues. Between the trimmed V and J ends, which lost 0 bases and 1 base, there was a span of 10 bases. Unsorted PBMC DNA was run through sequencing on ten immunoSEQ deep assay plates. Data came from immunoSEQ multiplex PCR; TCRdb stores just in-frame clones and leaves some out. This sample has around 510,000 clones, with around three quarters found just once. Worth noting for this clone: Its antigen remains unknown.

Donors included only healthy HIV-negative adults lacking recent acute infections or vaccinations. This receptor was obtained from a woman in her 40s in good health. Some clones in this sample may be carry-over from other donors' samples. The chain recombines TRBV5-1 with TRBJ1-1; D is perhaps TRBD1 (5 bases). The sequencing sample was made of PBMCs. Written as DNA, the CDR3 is TGCGCCAGCAGCTTGGTGGGACCGGAGAACACTGAAGCTTTCTTT. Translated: CASSLVGPENTEAFF.